Below are 14 T cell receptor beta chains sequenced from a single sample in a study of long-term antiretroviral therapy in people with HIV. Sequencing relied on immunoSEQ assay v3.0, run at survey level. Using immunoSEQ multiplex PCR, the repertoire was profiled, and TCRdb retains in-frame clones only, with some absent. This sample has 20,000 to 25,000 clones, with about 92% found just once. Sequencing was performed on unsorted PBMCs, taken 4.4 years after starting antiretroviral therapy. The source is a woman in her fifties or sixties with HIV.

This CDR3 is CASSLWVSTDTQYF. As DNA, the CDR3 is TGTGCCAGCAGCTTGTGGGTTAGCACAGATACGCAGTATTTT. The rearrangement links TRBV5-8 to TRBJ2-3; D is unresolved. V lost 1 base to trimming and J lost 0 bases, with 6 bases between them. Germline CDR1 reads SGHTS; CDR2 reads YDEGEE. This CDR3 contains 14 residues. The variable domain in full, with the rest retrieved from reference TRBV5-8 and TRBJ2-3, is EAGVTQSPTHLIKTRGQQATLRCSPISGHTSVYWYQQALGLGLQFLLWYDEGEERNRGNFPPRFSGRQFPNYSSELNVNALELEDSALYLCASSLWVSTDTQYFGPGTRLTVL.

CDR3 nucleotide sequence: TGTGCCAGCAGCCCTCGACTAGCGGGGGGCCGGCATGAGCAGTTCTTC. It is translated as CASSPRLAGGRHEQFF. This chain links TRBV5-5 with TRBJ2-1; the match to TRBD2 covers 13 bases. V gave up 4 bases and J gave up 8 bases; unmatched junction bases: 9. This CDR3 is built from 16 residues. CDR1 and CDR2 from the germline V gene are SGHKS and YYEKEE (reference sequence).

This CDR3 is CASSDTDREAFF. The DNA for the CDR3 is TGTGCCAGCAGCGATACGGACAGGGAGGCTTTCTTT. The rearrangement joins TRBV9 to TRBJ1-1; 8 bases match TRBD1. The trim removed 3 bases at V and 11 bases at J, leaving 6 bases unmatched. This CDR3 has 12 residues. The germline CDR1 and CDR2 sequences are SGDLS and YYNGEE.

The chain recombines TRBV9 with TRBJ1-2; 10 bases are a match to TRBD1. The germline CDR1 and CDR2 sequences are SGDLS and YYNGEE. V trimming: 4 bases; J trimming: 10 bases; junction bases outside the gene matches: 10. The CDR3 loop spans 14 amino acids. The chain's CDR3 is CASSPGPGTGDYTF. CDR3 coding DNA: TGTGCCAGCAGCCCCGGGCCGGGGACAGGGGACTACACCTTC.

The rearrangement uses TRBV27 and TRBJ1-6; 7 nucleotides agree with TRBD1. Trimming cost V 5 bases and J 8 bases; bases outside gene matches: 9. CDR1 and CDR2 (germline): MNHEY, SMNVEV (reference sequence). The CDR3 is 15 amino acids. DNA for the CDR3: TGTGCCAGCAGTCCCCGGGCCCAGGGGGATTCACCCCTCCACTTT. Translation: CASSPRAQGDSPLHF.

The chain recombines TRBV4-3 with TRBJ1-4, with a weak D call TRBD1 (6 bases). This CDR3 contains 16 residues. The germline V gene has CDR1 LGHNA and CDR2 YSLEER. The ends were cut back, 6 bases at V and 0 bases at J, with 14 bases in the middle. This CDR3 reads CASSTRGSATNEKLFF. Here the CDR3 DNA reads TGCGCCAGCAGTACCAGGGGCTCGGCAACTAATGAAAAACTGTTTTTT.

The chain carries TRBV7-3 and TRBJ1-3; D is ambiguous. The V gene's germline CDR1 is SGHTA and CDR2 FQGTGA. The CDR3 is 14 residues long. Deletions cut 5 bases from V and 0 bases from J, with 8 bases between. For the CDR3, the DNA is TGTGCCAGCAGCCCGACCGGCTCTGGAAACACCATATATTTT. Its translation: CASSPTGSGNTIYF.

V and J are TRBV5-6 and TRBJ2-3, with unresolved D. V was cut by 4 bases and J by 1 base, with 10 bases left in between. Germline values: CDR1 SGHDT, CDR2 YYEEEE. This CDR3 has 14 residues. The CDR3 is CASSLLEGTDTQYF. The CDR3, as DNA: TGTGCCAGCAGCCTCCTGGAAGGCACAGATACGCAGTATTTT.

This clone appeared a single time. The CDR3 DNA sequence: TGTGCCAGCAGCTTAGAGGGACAGGGATGGGAGACCCAGTACTTC. Translation gives CASSLEGQGWETQYF. The J gene is TRBJ2-5, the V gene TRBV7-9; 9 bases align to TRBD1. V trimming: 1 base; J trimming: 5 bases; junction bases outside the gene matches: 5. Germline V lookup: CDR1 SEHNR, CDR2 FQNEAQ (reference sequence). The CDR3 is made up of 15 amino acids.

The rearrangement links TRBV18 to TRBJ1-5, with D possibly TRBD1 on 6 matching bases. The CDR3 covers 12 residues. In germline, CDR1 is KGHSH, CDR2 LQKENI. Trimming removed 8 bases from V and 7 bases from J, with 12 bases in between. CDR3 sequence (DNA): TGTGCCAGCACTCAGGGGACGCAGCCCCAGCATTTT. This translates into CASTQGTQPQHF.

This rearrangement joins TRBV5-6 to TRBJ1-1, with unresolved D. This CDR3 is built from 13 residues. Looked up from germline, CDR1 is SGHDT and CDR2 is YYEEEE. V lost 2 bases and J 1 base, leaving 6 bases between the germline ends. CDR3: CASSFLQNTEAFF. The CDR3 DNA reads as TGTGCCAGCAGCTTCCTTCAGAACACTGAAGCTTTCTTT.

The chain couples TRBV11-2 to TRBJ2-7, with D maybe TRBD1 (7 bases). The CDR3 is 14 amino acids. Germline CDR1 SGHAT, CDR2 FQNNGV. V lost 5 bases and J lost 5, with 16 bases in between. As DNA, the CDR3 is TGTGCCAGCAGCCTAGGGCCCAGGGGGGACGAGCAGTACTTC. Its protein is CASSLGPRGDEQYF.

V is TRBV30 and J is TRBJ2-5; tentatively, D is TRBD2 (7 bases). Germline CDR1 GTSNPN, CDR2 SVGIG (reference sequence). The V and J ends lost 3 bases and 7 bases respectively, with 15 bases between them. CDR3 length: 13 residues. CDR3 protein: CAWRGGGIWTQYF. CDR3 bases: TGTGCCTGGAGGGGCGGGGGCATATGGACCCAGTACTTC.

The chain recombines TRBV6-1 with TRBJ1-1; the D is unclear. In germline, CDR1 is MNHNS, CDR2 SASEGT. V was shortened by 6 bases and J by 2 bases, with 10 bases between the two germline ends. The CDR3 extends over 13 amino acids. The CDR3 loop is CASRRQYNTEAFF. CDR3 nucleotides: TGTGCCAGCAGGAGACAATACAACACTGAAGCTTTCTTT.